Listed here are 31 T cell receptor beta chains from one sample, sequenced in a study of blood T cells in healthy people across ages. Next came a second PCR, run for about 7 to 11 cycles, which used a sample-barcoded 5' primer along with a J-beta primer mix. TCRdb reprocessed the 5' RACE reads with MiXCR, giving one entry per CDR3 protein. The data show fewer than 800,000 distinct CDR3 sequences, around 32% seen once. The sequencing sample was made of blood. These receptors all stem from an elderly woman in good health.

The chain couples TRBV5-1 to TRBJ1-1, with D perhaps TRBD1 (5 bases). Germline V gene data show CDR1 as SGHRS and CDR2 as YFSETQ. The CDR3 consists of 17 residues. Trimming shortened V by 3 bases and J by 5 bases, and 23 bases separated the two germline ends. CDR3 nucleotides: TGCGCCAGCAGCTGGGCCCCTTTGGGTCAGGGAGGAACTGAAGCTTTCTTT. It yields the protein CASSWAPLGQGGTEAFF. Full variable domain (outside the CDR3, taken from reference TRBV5-1 and TRBJ1-1): KAGVTQTPRYLIKTRGQQVTLSCSPISGHRSVSWYQQTPGQGLQFLFEYFSETQRNKGNFPGRFSGRQFSNSRSEMNVSTLELGDSALYLCASSWAPLGQGGTEAFFGQGTRLTVV.

Only one count was recorded for this clonotype. V and J are TRBV20-1 and TRBJ2-3; the D gene could be TRBD1 or TRBD2 (5 bases each). V dropped 3 bases and J dropped 0 bases, with 13 bases sitting between them. CDR3 length: 15 residues. The germline gives CDR1 DFQATT, CDR2 SNEGSKA (reference sequence). In DNA, the CDR3 is TGCAGTGCTAGCTCGGGGCTTTTTAGCACAGATACGCAGTATTTT. This encodes CSASSGLFSTDTQYF.

This chain links TRBV29-1 with TRBJ1-1; 7 positions agree with TRBD1. J lost 0 bases, V lost 6 bases, and 4 bases had no gene match. This CDR3 has 13 residues. Germline V CDR1 and CDR2: SQVTM, ANQGSEA. CDR3 protein: CSVLTGMNTEAFF. CDR3 DNA: TGCAGCGTCTTGACAGGGATGAACACTGAAGCTTTCTTT.

For this clonotype: A much larger clone is a single base away; this may be a read error. CDR3: CASSLGSQPNEQYF. The CDR3 nucleotides read TGCGCCAGCAGCTTGGGGTCCCAGCCCAATGAGCAGTACTTC. J is TRBJ2-5 and V is TRBV5-1, with unresolved D. Between the trimmed V and J ends, which lost 0 bases and 11 bases, there was a span of 17 bases. The CDR3 extends over 14 amino acids. Germline V lookup: CDR1 SGHRS, CDR2 YFSETQ.

This clonotype was seen many times. CDR3 in amino acids: CASSLGSRGGETQYF. The CDR3 nucleotides are TGTGCCAGCAGCTTGGGTAGCAGGGGGGGTGAGACCCAGTACTTC. The rearrangement uses TRBV5-5 and TRBJ2-5, with D perhaps matching TRBD1 or TRBD2 (7 bases each). Looked up from germline, CDR1 is SGHKS and CDR2 is YYEKEE (reference sequence). The germline V and J ends were trimmed by 0 bases and 5 bases, with 14 bases remaining between them. The CDR3 is made up of 15 amino acids.

The V call is TRBV4-3, the J call TRBJ2-3; 9 bases are shared with TRBD2. J was trimmed by 1 base and V by 3 bases; bases with no gene match: 5. The CDR3 spans 16 residues. Germline CDR1 is LGHNA and CDR2 is YSLEER. For the CDR3, the DNA is TGCGCCAGCAGCCACCTTAGCGGGAGTGGCACAGATACGCAGTATTTT. Translated: CASSHLSGSGTDTQYF.

In this sample, this clonotype turned up many times. The CDR3: CASSQDQGQGYGYTF. CDR3 nucleotides: TGTGCCAGCAGCCAAGATCAGGGACAGGGATATGGCTACACCTTC. The rearrangement uses TRBV4-2 and TRBJ1-2, with 9 bases lining up with TRBD1. The trim removed 0 bases at V and 5 bases at J, leaving 4 bases unmatched. CDR3 length equals 15 residues. Germline CDR1 reads LGHNA; CDR2 reads YNFKEQ.

This clonotype came up many times. The rearrangement joins TRBV6-2 or TRBV6-3 to TRBJ1-5, with a tentative D call TRBD1 (5 bases). Trimming left V 6 bases short and J 0 bases short, with 12 bases between. CDR3 length: 15 amino acids. In germline, CDR1 is MNHEY, CDR2 SVGEGT. The CDR3, as DNA: TGTGCCAGCAGAGGAGGGGTAGTTAGCAATCAGCCCCAGCATTTT. Its translation: CASRGGVVSNQPQHF.

This rearrangement joins TRBV28 to TRBJ1-2; possible D gene TRBD1, 5 bases. The germline gives CDR1 MDHEN, CDR2 SYDVKM. V was clipped by 7 bases and J by 7 bases, with 16 bases between them. The length of the CDR3 is 13 residues. The chain's CDR3 is CASTELYRFGYTF. The CDR3 bases are TGTGCCAGCACCGAATTATACAGGTTTGGCTACACCTTC.

This clonotype was seen ten or more times. The chain is built from TRBV27 and TRBJ2-1, with 9 bases matching TRBD1. This CDR3 spans 15 amino acids. With 6 bases clipped from V and 7 bases from J, the junction kept 10 bases outside the gene matches. Germline V gives CDR1 MNHEY, CDR2 SMNVEV (reference sequence). CDR3 sequence (DNA): TGTGCCAGCAGATTAAACAGGGGGCGAATAAATGAGCAGTTCTTC. This translates into CASRLNRGRINEQFF.

Details on this clonotype: At one end the junction does not follow the germline gene, possibly because of a read error. This chain links TRBV7-8 with TRBJ1-1, with D hard to call. Looked up from germline, CDR1 is SGHVS and CDR2 is FQNEAQ. CDR3 size: 16 residues. CDR3 residues: CASTLSSMGGRTEAFF. CDR3 bases: TGTGCCAGCACCTTATCATCCATGGGCGGCCGCACTGAAGCTTTCTTT. Full variable domain (missing parts from reference TRBV7-8 and TRBJ1-1): GAGVSQSPRYKVAKRGQDVALRCDPISGHVSLFWYQQALGQGPEFLTYFQNEAQLDKSGLPSDRFFAERPEGSVSTLKIQRTQQEDSAVYLCASTLSSMGGRTEAFFGQGTRLTVV.

Details on this clonotype: A much bigger clone sits one base away, suggesting this may be a read error. V usage is TRBV5-1 and J usage is TRBJ2-1; tentatively, D is TRBD1 (5 bases). V lost 2 bases and J lost 10, with 19 bases in between. This CDR3 has 15 residues. CDR1 and CDR2 from the germline V gene are SGHRS and YFSETQ. The CDR3 region is CASSFSPTDPYEQFF. In DNA, the CDR3 is TGCGCCAGCAGCTTTTCCCCGACAGACCCCTACGAGCAGTTCTTC.

This clonotype came up many times. V gene TRBV7-2 combines with J gene TRBJ2-5; 8 nucleotides line up with TRBD1. The V gene's germline CDR1 is SGHTA and CDR2 FQGNSA. The ends lost 4 bases at V and 2 bases at J; junction bases unmatched: 3. The CDR3 has 14 amino acids. The CDR3 DNA sequence: TGTGCCAGCAGCTCGGGACAGGTACAAGAGACCCAGTACTTC. Its translation is CASSSGQVQETQYF.

There are many counts of this clonotype. The rearrangement uses TRBV12-3 or TRBV12-4 and TRBJ2-7, with D tentatively TRBD1 (5 bases). The CDR3 is made up of 15 amino acids. V lost 0 bases to trimming and J lost 9 bases, with 18 bases between them. DNA of the CDR3: TGTGCCAGCAGTTTAGCCTCAGGGCGAAGGTCCGGGCAGTACTTC. Translation: CASSLASGRRSGQYF.

This clonotype showed up many times. This chain uses TRBV29-1 with TRBJ2-1, with 10 bases matching TRBD1. Germline trimming cut 7 bases from V and 9 bases from J; bases unmatched to any gene: 12. Germline V gene lookup returns CDR1 SQVTM and CDR2 ANQGSEA. This CDR3 is 14 amino acids long. DNA for the CDR3: TGCAGCGGCCACCGGGACAGGGGTCCTAGTGAGCAGTTCTTC. Amino acid sequence: CSGHRDRGPSEQFF.

V is TRBV7-9 and J is TRBJ1-1; TRBD1 matches at 8 bases. Germline CDR1 and CDR2: SEHNR and FQNEAQ (reference sequence). With V trimmed by 3 bases and J by 1 base, 7 bases remained unmatched. There are 16 residues in the CDR3. CDR3 residues: CASSFSLGTGNTEAFF. CDR3 nucleotide sequence: TGTGCCAGCAGCTTCTCCCTCGGGACAGGGAACACTGAAGCTTTCTTT.

This clonotype has a handful of counts. A read error may be the cause here, since a much bigger clone is one base away. This chain connects TRBV5-5 to TRBJ2-3; D remains unclear. Deletions cut 0 bases from V and 6 bases from J, with 14 bases between. The CDR3 is 15 amino acids. The V gene's germline CDR1 is SGHKS and CDR2 YYEKEE (reference sequence). The CDR3 sequence is CASSLGPIGWDTQYF. The CDR3 nucleotides are TGTGCCAGCAGCTTGGGACCGATAGGATGGGATACGCAGTATTTT.

This clonotype came up many times. The chain is built from TRBV25-1 and TRBJ2-1; D gene uncertain. The CDR3 runs to 12 residues. V dropped 5 bases and J dropped 7 bases, with 9 bases sitting between them. The germline V gene has CDR1 MGHDK and CDR2 SYGVNS. In DNA form, the CDR3 reads TGTGCCAGCAGTCTTTCTTGGAATGAGCAGTTCTTC. This translates into CASSLSWNEQFF. The whole variable domain, filled in from reference TRBV25-1 and TRBJ2-1, reads EADIYQTPRYLVIGTGKKITLECSQTMGHDKMYWYQQDPGMELHLIHYSYGVNSTEKGDLSSESTVSRIRTEHFPLTLESARPSHTSQYLCASSLSWNEQFFGPGTRLTVL.

V gene TRBV29-1 combines with J gene TRBJ2-3, with D perhaps assigned TRBD1 or TRBD2 (5 bases each). The CDR3 runs 14 residues. The V gene lost 4 bases and the J gene lost 1 base, with 12 bases spanning the gap. Germline V gene data show CDR1 as SQVTM and CDR2 as ANQGSEA. The CDR3 DNA sequence: TGCAGCGTTGGCGAGGGGCTAGGCACAGATACGCAGTATTTT. As protein: CSVGEGLGTDTQYF.

This chain connects TRBV5-5 to TRBJ1-2, with 7 bases aligning to TRBD1. Trimming at V came to 4 bases and at J to 2 bases, leaving 14 bases not matched to a gene. The CDR3 totals 17 residues. Germline CDR1 is SGHKS and CDR2 is YYEKEE (reference sequence). The CDR3 protein is CASSPEQGPGGNYGYTF. DNA of the CDR3: TGTGCCAGCAGCCCGGAACAGGGGCCAGGAGGGAACTATGGCTACACCTTC.

This clonotype came up many times. The chain recombines TRBV24-1 with TRBJ2-7; weak D call: TRBD2 (5 bases). V lost 5 bases and J lost 3, with 13 bases in between. The CDR3 is 14 amino acids. CDR1 is KGHDR and CDR2 is SFDVKD in the germline V gene. The CDR3 DNA sequence: TGTGCCACCAGTGCCGGAGGCAGCCGCTACGAGCAGTACTTC. Its protein product is CATSAGGSRYEQYF.

This clonotype was observed many times. The gene calls are TRBV6-6 and TRBJ2-7; D perhaps matches TRBD1 (6 bases). CDR1 and CDR2 (germline): MNHNY, SVGAGI (reference sequence). The CDR3 consists of 15 residues. V was clipped by 6 bases and J by 0 bases, with 15 bases between them. CDR3 sequence reads: CASRDGQQSSYEQYF. CDR3 nucleotide sequence: TGTGCCAGCAGAGATGGACAGCAGAGCTCCTACGAGCAGTACTTC.

This clonotype has ten or more counts. J is TRBJ2-1 and V is TRBV3-1; the match to TRBD2 covers 14 bases. Losses at the gene ends were 3 bases for V and 4 bases for J; bases not matched to a gene: 5. The germline CDR1 and CDR2 sequences are LGHDT and YNNKEL (reference sequence). The CDR3 is 17 amino acids. The CDR3 DNA reads as TGTGCCAGCAGCCAGAGGACTAGCGGGGGGCTTTACAATGAGCAGTTCTTC. Protein: CASSQRTSGGLYNEQFF.

This clonotype has just one count. The chain combines TRBV9 with TRBJ1-3, with D possibly TRBD1 on 5 matching bases. The germline V gene has CDR1 SGDLS and CDR2 YYNGEE. The CDR3 covers 15 residues. Trimming shortened V by 3 bases and J by 0 bases, and 10 bases separated the two germline ends. CDR3 protein: CASSGQWNSGNTIYF. In nucleotides, the CDR3 is TGTGCCAGCAGCGGACAGTGGAACTCTGGAAACACCATATATTTT.

The CDR3 DNA sequence: TGTGCCAGCAGACTGGACAGGGCATACGATGAGCAGTTCTTC. Translated: CASRLDRAYDEQFF. V and J are TRBV6-1 and TRBJ2-1, with 8 bases aligning to TRBD1. Unmatched junction bases numbered 9, after V lost 6 bases and J lost 8 bases. The length of the CDR3 is 14 residues. Germline loops: CDR1 MNHNS, CDR2 SASEGT.

This clonotype has a count of ten or more. The rearrangement uses TRBV5-1 and TRBJ2-1; the D is unclear. This CDR3 is 11 amino acids long. Germline-derived CDR1 and CDR2 are SGHRS and YFSETQ. With 4 bases removed from V and 7 bases from J, the gap between germline ends came to 6 bases. CDR3 DNA: TGCGCCAGCAGCACTATAAATGAGCAGTTCTTC. Encoded protein: CASSTINEQFF.

The chain couples TRBV30 to TRBJ1-1; 7 bases align to TRBD1. The CDR3 runs 11 residues. Germline loops: CDR1 GTSNPN, CDR2 SVGIG (reference sequence). After removal of 5 bases from V and 3 bases from J, the junction contained 0 bases not matched to a gene. In DNA form, the CDR3 reads TGTGCCTGGGACAGGGACACTGAAGCTTTCTTT. Protein: CAWDRDTEAFF.

At least ten counts were recorded for this clonotype. The chain links TRBV20-1 to TRBJ2-5; a weak D match, TRBD2 (5 bases). The CDR3 is 12 amino acids. CDR1 is DFQATT and CDR2 is SNEGSKA in the germline V gene (reference sequence). V lost 6 bases and J lost 5, with 13 bases in between. The CDR3: CSARGAGETQYF. The CDR3 DNA reads as TGCAGTGCCCGGGGAGCCGGTGAGACCCAGTACTTC.

This clonotype was counted between two and nine times. The chain uses TRBV20-1 and TRBJ1-5, with TRBD1 matching 8 bases. With 3 bases clipped from V and 4 bases from J, the junction kept 5 bases outside the gene matches. The CDR3 consists of 14 residues. The germline gives CDR1 DFQATT, CDR2 SNEGSKA (reference sequence). The CDR3: CSARPQGANQPQHF. The CDR3 nucleotides read TGCAGTGCTAGGCCCCAGGGGGCGAATCAGCCCCAGCATTTT.

This rearrangement joins TRBV29-1 to TRBJ1-1; 10 nucleotides agree with TRBD1. Trimming cost V 7 bases and J 3 bases; bases outside gene matches: 11. In germline, CDR1 is SQVTM, CDR2 ANQGSEA. The CDR3 spans 15 residues. CDR3 loop: CSEQPRQGAYTEAFF. CDR3 coding DNA: TGCAGCGAGCAGCCCCGACAGGGGGCGTACACTGAAGCTTTCTTT.

Details on this clonotype: A much larger clonotype is one base distant, so this may be a read error. The chain uses TRBV20-1 and TRBJ2-5; 7 bases align to TRBD1. TRBJ2-7 matches the DNA end more closely, so the J call is doubtful. Germline values: CDR1 DFQATT, CDR2 SNEGSKA (reference sequence). There are 11 residues in the CDR3. The CDR3 loop reads CSLGQIYEQYF. The CDR3 DNA follows: TGCAGTCTGGGACAGATATACGAGCAGTACTTC.